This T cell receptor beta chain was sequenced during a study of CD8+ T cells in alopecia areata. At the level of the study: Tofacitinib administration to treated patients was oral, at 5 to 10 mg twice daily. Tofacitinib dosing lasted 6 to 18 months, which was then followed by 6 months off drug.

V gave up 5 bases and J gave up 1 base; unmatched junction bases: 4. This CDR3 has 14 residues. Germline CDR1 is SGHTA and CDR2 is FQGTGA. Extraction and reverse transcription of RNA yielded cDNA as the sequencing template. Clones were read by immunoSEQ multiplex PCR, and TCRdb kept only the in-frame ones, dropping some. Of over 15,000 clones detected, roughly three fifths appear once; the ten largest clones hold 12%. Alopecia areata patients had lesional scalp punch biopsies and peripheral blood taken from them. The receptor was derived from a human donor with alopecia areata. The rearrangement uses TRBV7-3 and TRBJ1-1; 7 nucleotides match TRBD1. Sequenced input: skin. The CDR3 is CASSLRQGNTEAFF. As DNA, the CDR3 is TGTGCCAGCAGCCTCCGACAGGGGAACACTGAAGCTTTCTTT.